Given below is one T cell receptor (beta chain) in context. The target antigen is unknown. Clones were read by immunoSEQ multiplex PCR, and TCRdb kept only the in-frame ones, dropping some. The table records about 63,000 clones, approximately 90% of them present only once. Every patient had mismatch repair deficiency by PCR or immunohistochemistry. Trimming shortened V by 2 bases and J by 0 bases, and 11 bases separated the two germline ends. This CDR3 is 16 amino acids long. Looked up from germline, CDR1 is MNHEY and CDR2 is SMNVEV (reference sequence). This specimen belongs to a study of PD-1 blockade in mismatch repair-deficient tumors. Overall study: Enrolled about 2012-2016, patients had progressing, pretreated mismatch repair-deficient cancers of more than ten types. General study results and limits: After pembrolizumab, tumor-resident clones rose rapidly, then generally contracted before radiologic responses.

The TCR comes from an adult with mismatch repair-deficient cancer. The rearrangement joins TRBV27 to TRBJ2-4, with D unclear. The sequencing used peripheral blood, collected 52 weeks after starting pembrolizumab. The CDR3 region is CASSLLGGPAKNIQYF. The CDR3 DNA sequence: TGTGCCAGCAGTTTACTCGGCGGCCCAGCCAAAAACATTCAGTACTTC.